This TCR beta chain was observed in a study of blood T cell repertoires in COVID-19. Study-level information: The origin of the acute and convalescent COVID-19 samples was the United States, Italy and Spain. Sources were T cells, B-cell-depleted T cells, or PBMCs; the material itself was cDNA or gDNA.

This table comes from immunoSEQ multiplex PCR, and its TCRdb copy is limited to in-frame clones, with some not included. The sample has around 1,800 clones; approximately 71% are singletons. Germline V gives CDR1 MGHDK, CDR2 SYGVNS. This CDR3 comprises 17 residues. Trimming pared 3 bases from V and 2 bases from J, leaving 17 bases between. This chain joins TRBV25-1 and TRBJ1-3; D is unclear. This receptor was identified in a man in his 70s with active COVID-19. Sequencing was performed on peripheral blood. This CDR3 is CASSEVGQHIPGNTIYF. CDR3 DNA sequence: TGTGCCAGCAGTGAGGTTGGGCAGCACATTCCTGGAAACACCATATATTTT.